Below are 7 T cell receptor beta chains sequenced from a single sample in a study of T-cell reconstitution after alpha-beta-depleted transplantation in children. A TCRbeta library incorporating unique molecular identifiers was prepared. TCRdb itself ran the PCR reads through MiXCR, one entry per CDR3 protein. The sample holds about 540,000 distinct CDR3 sequences, around 18% seen once. This sample comprised PBMCs from the stem cell graft donor, obtained from the stem cell graft. These receptors all stem from a human donor who donated a stem cell graft to a child with acute lymphoblastic leukemia.

Here the CDR3 DNA reads TGTGCCAGCAGCCTCAGATTTCTAGCGGGGAGCACAGATACGCAGTATTTT. This encodes CASSLRFLAGSTDTQYF. This chain uses TRBV11-2 with TRBJ2-3, with 9 bases matching TRBD2. There are 17 residues in the CDR3. The J segment lost 0 bases and the V segment lost 5 bases, leaving 9 bases of the junction unmatched. The V gene's germline CDR1 is SGHAT and CDR2 FQNNGV.

The V and J genes are TRBV7-3 and TRBJ2-1; TRBD2 matches 13 bases. This CDR3 spans 15 amino acids. Germline CDR1 SGHTA, CDR2 FQGTGA. With V trimmed by 5 bases and J by 9 bases, 7 bases remained unmatched. The CDR3 sequence: CASSIGLAGEGEQFF. The CDR3 nucleotides are TGTGCCAGCAGCATCGGACTAGCGGGAGAGGGTGAGCAGTTCTTC.

The chain recombines TRBV4-2 with TRBJ1-1; D unclear. There are 16 residues in the CDR3. V shed 1 base and J shed 4 bases, with 16 bases lying between them. Germline CDR1 and CDR2: LGHNA and YNFKEQ. The CDR3 spells CASSQGSAALGTEAFF. The CDR3 DNA is TGTGCCAGCAGCCAAGGTTCGGCCGCCCTCGGCACTGAAGCTTTCTTT.

This rearrangement joins TRBV5-6 to TRBJ1-2; D perhaps matches TRBD1 (5 bases). The CDR3 loop spans 12 amino acids. Trimming removed 7 bases at V and 10 bases at J, with 17 bases between. The germline gives CDR1 SGHDT, CDR2 YYEEEE. CDR3 sequence: CASGGRGEDYTF. The CDR3 DNA follows: TGTGCCAGCGGCGGGCGGGGGGAGGACTACACCTTC. Drawing the rest from reference TRBV5-6 and TRBJ1-2, the complete variable domain is DAGVTQSPTHLIKTRGQQVTLRCSPKSGHDTVSWYQQALGQGPQFIFQYYEEEERQRGNFPDRFSGHQFPNYSSELNVNALLLGDSALYLCASGGRGEDYTFGSGTRLTVV.

This clonotype came up a few times. The chain carries TRBV5-1 and TRBJ2-5; perhaps TRBD1 as D (6 bases). V lost 4 bases, J lost 5 bases, and 18 bases lay in between. This CDR3 has 15 residues. Germline-derived CDR1 and CDR2 are SGHRS and YFSETQ. The CDR3 loop is CASSILSGAAETQYF. CDR3 coding DNA: TGCGCCAGCAGCATTCTCTCAGGGGCCGCGGAGACCCAGTACTTC.

This clonotype was seen a handful of times. This chain links TRBV7-9 with TRBJ1-2; D remains ambiguous. The CDR3 is made up of 13 amino acids. CDR1 and CDR2 (germline): SEHNR, FQNEAQ (reference sequence). Trimming took 1 base from V and 4 from J, leaving 7 bases between them. The CDR3 here is CASSLEQSYGYTF. The CDR3 DNA reads as TGTGCCAGCAGCTTAGAACAGTCCTATGGCTACACCTTC.

This chain uses TRBV3-1 with TRBJ2-3; possibly TRBD2 for D (6 bases). CDR1 and CDR2 (germline): LGHDT, YNNKEL (reference sequence). This CDR3 is 17 amino acids long. Between the trimmed V and J ends, which lost 2 bases and 1 base, there was a span of 16 bases. Written as DNA, the CDR3 is TGTGCCAGCAGCCAACTGAGGACGGGAGTTGGCACAGATACGCAGTATTTT. Translating gives CASSQLRTGVGTDTQYF.